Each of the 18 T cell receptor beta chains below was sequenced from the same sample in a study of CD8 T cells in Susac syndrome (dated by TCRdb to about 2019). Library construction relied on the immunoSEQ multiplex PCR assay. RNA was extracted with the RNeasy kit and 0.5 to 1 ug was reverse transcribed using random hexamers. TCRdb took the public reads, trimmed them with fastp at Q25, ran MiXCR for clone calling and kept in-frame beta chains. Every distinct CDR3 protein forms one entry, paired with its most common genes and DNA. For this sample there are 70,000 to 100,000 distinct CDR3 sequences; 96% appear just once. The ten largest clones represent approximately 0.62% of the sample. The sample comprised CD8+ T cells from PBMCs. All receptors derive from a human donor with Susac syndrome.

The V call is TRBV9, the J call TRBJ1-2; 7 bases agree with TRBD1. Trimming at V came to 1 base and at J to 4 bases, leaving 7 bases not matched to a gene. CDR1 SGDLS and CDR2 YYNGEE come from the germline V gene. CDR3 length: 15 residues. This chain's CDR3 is CASSVLETGSYGYTF. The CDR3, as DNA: TGTGCCAGCAGCGTACTTGAGACAGGGAGCTATGGCTACACCTTC.

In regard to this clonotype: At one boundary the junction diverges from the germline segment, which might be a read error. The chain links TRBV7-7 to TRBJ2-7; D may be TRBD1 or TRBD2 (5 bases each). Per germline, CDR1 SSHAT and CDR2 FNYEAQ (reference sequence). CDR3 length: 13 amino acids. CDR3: CASSLGESYEQYF. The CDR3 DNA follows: TGTGCTAGCAGCCTAGGGGAGTCCTACGAGCAGTACTTC.

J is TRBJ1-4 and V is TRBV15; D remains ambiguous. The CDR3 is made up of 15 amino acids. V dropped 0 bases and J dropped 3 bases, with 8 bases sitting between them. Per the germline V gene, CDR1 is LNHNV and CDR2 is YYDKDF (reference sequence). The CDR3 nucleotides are TGTGCCACCAGCAGAGATCTCCAGGCTAATGAAAAACTGTTTTTT. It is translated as CATSRDLQANEKLFF.

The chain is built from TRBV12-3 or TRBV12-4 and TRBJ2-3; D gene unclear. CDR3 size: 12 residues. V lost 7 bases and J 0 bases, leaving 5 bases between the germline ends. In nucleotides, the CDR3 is TGTGCCAGCAACCCCAGCACAGATACGCAGTATTTT. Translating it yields CASNPSTDTQYF.

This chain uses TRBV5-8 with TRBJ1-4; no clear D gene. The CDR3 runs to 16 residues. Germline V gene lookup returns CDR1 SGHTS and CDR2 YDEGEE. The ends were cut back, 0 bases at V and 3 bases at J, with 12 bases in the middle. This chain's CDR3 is CASSLGRLSSNEKLFF. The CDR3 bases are TGTGCCAGCAGCTTGGGCAGGCTTAGTTCTAATGAAAAACTGTTTTTT.

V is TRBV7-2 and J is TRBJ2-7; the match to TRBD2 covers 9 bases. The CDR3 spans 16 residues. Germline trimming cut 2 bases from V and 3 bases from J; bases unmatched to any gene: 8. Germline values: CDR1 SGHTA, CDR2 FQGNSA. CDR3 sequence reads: CASSLSGLAGVYEQYF. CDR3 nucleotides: TGTGCCAGCAGCTTAAGTGGTTTAGCGGGGGTCTACGAGCAGTACTTC.

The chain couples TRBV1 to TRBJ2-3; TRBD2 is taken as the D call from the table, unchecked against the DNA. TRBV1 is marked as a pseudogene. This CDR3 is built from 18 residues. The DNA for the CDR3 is TGCACCAGCAGCCAAAGACTAGCGGACCGCTCCAGCACAGATACGCAGTATTTT. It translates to CTSSQRLADRSSTDTQYF.

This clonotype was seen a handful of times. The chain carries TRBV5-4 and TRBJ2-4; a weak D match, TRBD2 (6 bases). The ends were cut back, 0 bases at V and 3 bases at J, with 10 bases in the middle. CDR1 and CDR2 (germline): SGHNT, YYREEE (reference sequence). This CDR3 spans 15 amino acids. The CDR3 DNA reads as TGTGCCAGCAGCTTGGGGGGGGTCAGCAAAAACATTCAGTACTTC. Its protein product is CASSLGGVSKNIQYF.

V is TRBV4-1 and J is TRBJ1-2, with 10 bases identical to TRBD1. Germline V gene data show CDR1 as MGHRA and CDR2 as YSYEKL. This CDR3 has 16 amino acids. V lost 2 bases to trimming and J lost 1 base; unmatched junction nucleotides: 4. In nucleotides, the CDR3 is TGCGCCAGCAGCCAATCCGGGACAGGGGATAACTATGGCTACACCTTC. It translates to CASSQSGTGDNYGYTF.

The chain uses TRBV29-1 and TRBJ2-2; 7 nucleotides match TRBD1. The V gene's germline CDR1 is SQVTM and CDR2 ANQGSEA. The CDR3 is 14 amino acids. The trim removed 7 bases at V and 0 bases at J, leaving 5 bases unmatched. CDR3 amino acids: CSARTGANTGELFF. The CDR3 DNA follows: TGCAGCGCCAGGACAGGCGCGAACACCGGGGAGCTGTTTTTT.

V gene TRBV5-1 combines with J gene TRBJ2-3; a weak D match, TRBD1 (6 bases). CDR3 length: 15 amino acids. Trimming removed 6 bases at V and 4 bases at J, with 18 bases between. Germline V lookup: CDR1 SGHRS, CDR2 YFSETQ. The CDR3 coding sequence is TGCGCCAGCAACCCCGGGACAACTAACCCAGATACGCAGTATTTT. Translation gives CASNPGTTNPDTQYF.

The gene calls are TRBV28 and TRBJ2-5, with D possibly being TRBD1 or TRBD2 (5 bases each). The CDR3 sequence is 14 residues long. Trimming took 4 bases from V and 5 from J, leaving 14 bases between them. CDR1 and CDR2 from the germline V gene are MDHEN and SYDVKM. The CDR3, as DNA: TGTGCCAGCAGTTCGCATGGGGACGGGGAGACCCAGTACTTC. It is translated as CASSSHGDGETQYF.

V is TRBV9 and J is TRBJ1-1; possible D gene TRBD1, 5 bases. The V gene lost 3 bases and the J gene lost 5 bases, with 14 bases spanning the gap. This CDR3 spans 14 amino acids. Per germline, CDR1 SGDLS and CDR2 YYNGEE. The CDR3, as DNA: TGTGCCAGCAGCGGAAAAGACAGCCTTACTGAAGCTTTCTTT. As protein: CASSGKDSLTEAFF.

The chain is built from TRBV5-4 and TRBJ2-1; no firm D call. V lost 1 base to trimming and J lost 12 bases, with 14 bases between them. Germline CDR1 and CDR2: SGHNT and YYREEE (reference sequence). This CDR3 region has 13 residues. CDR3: CASSLSRIGGQFF. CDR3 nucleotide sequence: TGTGCCAGCAGCTTGAGTCGGATCGGTGGGCAGTTCTTC.

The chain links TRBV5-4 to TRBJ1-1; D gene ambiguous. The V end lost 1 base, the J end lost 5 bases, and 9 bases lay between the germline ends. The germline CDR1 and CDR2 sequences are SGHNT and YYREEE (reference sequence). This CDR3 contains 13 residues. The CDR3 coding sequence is TGTGCCAGCAGCTTGCGGTTGGAGACTGAAGCTTTCTTT. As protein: CASSLRLETEAFF. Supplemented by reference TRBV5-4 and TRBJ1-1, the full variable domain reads ETGVTQSPTHLIKTRGQQVTLRCSSQSGHNTVSWYQQALGQGPQFIFQYYREEENGRGNFPPRFSGLQFPNYSSELNVNALELDDSALYLCASSLRLETEAFFGQGTRLTVV.

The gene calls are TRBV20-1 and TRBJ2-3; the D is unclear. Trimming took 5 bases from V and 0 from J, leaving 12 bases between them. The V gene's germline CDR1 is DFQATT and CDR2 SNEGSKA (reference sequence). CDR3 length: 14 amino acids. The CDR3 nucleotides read TGCAGTGCTCTTCCCACGTCTAGCACAGATACGCAGTATTTT. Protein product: CSALPTSSTDTQYF.

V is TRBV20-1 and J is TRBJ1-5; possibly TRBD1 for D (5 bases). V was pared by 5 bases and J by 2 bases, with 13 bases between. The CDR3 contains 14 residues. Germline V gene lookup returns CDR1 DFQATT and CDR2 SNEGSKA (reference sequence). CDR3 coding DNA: TGCAGTGCTCGGCTGGGGGTGGGCAATCAGCCCCAGCATTTT. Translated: CSARLGVGNQPQHF.

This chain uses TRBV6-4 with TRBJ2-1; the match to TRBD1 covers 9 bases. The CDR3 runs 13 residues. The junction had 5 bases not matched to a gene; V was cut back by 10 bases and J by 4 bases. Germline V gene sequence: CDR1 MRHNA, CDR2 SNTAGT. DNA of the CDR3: TGTGCCAACCGGGACAGGGTATACAATGAGCAGTTCTTC. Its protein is CANRDRVYNEQFF.